These T cell receptor beta chains were read from a single sample in a study of blood T cell repertoires in COVID-19. The assay was immunoSEQ multiplex PCR, and TCRdb's table has in-frame clones only and misses some. The data show 200,000 or so clones, about 88% seen once. The sequencing input was PBMCs or T cells enriched from blood (not recorded which). These receptors were collected from a woman between 25 and 40 years old who had recovered from COVID-19. The CDR3 runs from the conserved cysteine through the conserved F or W. The D gene is left open where the match is weak. Not every row has a clone size; where given, it reads once, few, many or a size class.

cdr3_aa cdr3_nt cdr3_length j_call clone_size d_call v_call
CASSVVAVLSGNTIYF TGTGCCAGCAGCGTAGTGGCAGTTTTGTCTGGAAACACCATATATTTT 16 TRBJ1-3 once . TRBV9
CATSSTSFPYNEQFF TGTGCCACCAGCAGTACCAGTTTCCCTTACAATGAGCAGTTCTTC 15 TRBJ2-1 . . TRBV15
CASSLRGGLSISYEQYF TGTGCCAGCAGTTTAAGAGGCGGTTTATCAATCTCCTACGAGCAGTACTTC 17 TRBJ2-7 once . TRBV28
CASSLEQGARSTEAFF TGTGCCAGCAGTTTAGAACAGGGGGCGCGATCCACTGAAGCTTTCTTT 16 TRBJ1-1 . TRBD1 TRBV27
CASSSFSGYAGELFF TGTGCCAGCAGCTCCTTCAGCGGGTACGCCGGGGAGCTGTTTTTT 15 TRBJ2-2 . . TRBV7-9
CASSSQGVADEQFF TGTGCCAGCAGTTCCCAGGGGGTAGCGGATGAGCAGTTCTTC 14 TRBJ2-1 . . TRBV6-2/TRBV6-3
CAIITGTNEQFF TGTGCCATCATCACAGGAACCAATGAGCAGTTCTTC 12 TRBJ2-1 . . TRBV10-3
CATSNSNTEAFF TGTGCCACCAGCAACAGTAACACTGAAGCTTTCTTT 12 TRBJ1-1 . . TRBV15
CASSLGQENSPLHF TGTGCCAGTAGTCTTGGGCAGGAAAATTCACCCCTCCACTTT 14 TRBJ1-6 . . TRBV19
CASSPNRDRNSPLHF TGTGCCAGCAGTCCTAACAGGGATCGGAATTCACCCCTCCACTTT 15 TRBJ1-6 . . TRBV25-1
CASSQGGTSAYEQYF TGCGCCAGCAGCCAAGGTGGGACTAGCGCTTACGAGCAGTACTTC 15 TRBJ2-7 many TRBD2 TRBV4-3
CASSPSYGRVKANYGYTF TGTGCCAGTAGTCCATCTTATGGGCGGGTGAAAGCTAACTATGGCTACACCTTC 18 TRBJ1-2 . . TRBV19
CASSQDRVPQPQHF TGTGCCAGCAGCCAGGACAGGGTACCCCAGCCCCAGCATTTT 14 TRBJ1-5 . TRBD1 TRBV3-1/TRBV3-2
CASSQDTRPMDTQYF TGCGCCAGCAGCCAAGATACGCGTCCGATGGATACGCAGTATTTT 15 TRBJ2-3 . . TRBV4-3
CASRMTGVLSGNTIYF TGTGCCAGCAGGATGACAGGGGTCCTCTCTGGAAACACCATATATTTT 16 TRBJ1-3 . TRBD1 TRBV2
CASSQGTSGRTDTQYF TGTGCCAGCAGTCAAGGGACTAGCGGACGCACAGATACGCAGTATTTT 16 TRBJ2-3 . TRBD2 TRBV2
CASSLSRHNEKLFF TGTGCCAGCAGTTTATCCAGGCATAATGAAAAACTGTTTTTT 14 TRBJ1-4 . . TRBV28
CASSPRQGPKETQYF TGTGCCAGCAGCCCCCGACAGGGGCCAAAAGAGACCCAGTACTTC 15 TRBJ2-5 . TRBD1 TRBV7-9
CASSQERREQFF TGCGCCAGCAGCCAAGAGAGGCGGGAGCAGTTCTTC 12 TRBJ2-1 once . TRBV4-3
CASKQGANNEQFF TGTGCCAGTAAACAGGGGGCGAATAATGAGCAGTTCTTC 13 TRBJ2-1 . TRBD1 TRBV19
CASSFRDTSGNTIYF TGTGCCAGCAGCTTTCGGGACACCTCTGGAAACACCATATATTTT 15 TRBJ1-3 . . TRBV7-9
CASTPPAGETYEQYF TGTGCCAGCACTCCCCCGGCCGGGGAAACCTACGAGCAGTACTTC 15 TRBJ2-7 . . TRBV2
CASSSIDRVGEQYF TGTGCCAGCAGCTCGATTGACAGGGTTGGCGAGCAGTACTTC 14 TRBJ2-7 . TRBD1 TRBV11-2
CASSQDGKGELNEQFF TGCGCCAGCAGCCAAGATGGAAAGGGGGAACTAAATGAGCAGTTCTTC 16 TRBJ2-1 . . TRBV4-3
CASRWGLEGYGYTF TGTGCCAGCAGGTGGGGACTAGAAGGTTATGGCTACACCTTC 14 TRBJ1-2 . . TRBV6-5
CASSRDRGHGGYTF TGTGCCAGCAGCAGGGACAGGGGGCACGGGGGCTACACCTTC 14 TRBJ1-2 once TRBD1 TRBV7-6
CASSQGDRGRNSPLHF TGCGCCAGCAGCCAAGGGGACAGGGGGCGAAATTCACCCCTCCACTTT 16 TRBJ1-6 . TRBD1 TRBV4-1
CASSPLTSGGPQEQYF TGTGCCAGTAGTCCCCTAACTAGCGGGGGGCCCCAGGAGCAGTACTTC 16 TRBJ2-7 . TRBD2 TRBV19
CASSPAGSSYNSPLHF TGTGCCAGCTCACCGGCTGGGAGCTCCTATAATTCACCCCTCCACTTT 16 TRBJ1-6 . . TRBV18
CASSMREGAQYF TGTGCCAGTAGTATGAGGGAGGGAGCCCAGTACTTC 12 TRBJ2-5 . TRBD2 TRBV19
CASKVGGTEAFF TGTGCCAGTAAGGTCGGGGGCACTGAAGCTTTCTTT 12 TRBJ1-1 . . TRBV19
CASSYNGPVGGVETQYF TGTGCCAGCAGTTACAATGGTCCGGTAGGGGGCGTTGAGACCCAGTACTTC 17 TRBJ2-5 . TRBD1 TRBV6-2/TRBV6-3
CASMGGEFGNTIYF TGTGCCAGCATGGGGGGGGAATTTGGAAACACCATATATTTT 14 TRBJ1-3 . . TRBV28
CASSRDRVSSNQPQHF TGCGCCAGCAGTCGCGACAGGGTTAGTAGCAATCAGCCCCAGCATTTT 16 TRBJ1-5 . TRBD1 TRBV23-1
CASSAVRDSEAFF TGTGCCAGCAGCGCTGTAAGGGACAGTGAAGCTTTCTTT 13 TRBJ1-1 . TRBD1 TRBV9
CASSYGGSYGYTF TGTGCCAGCAGTTACGGGGGCTCCTATGGCTACACCTTC 13 TRBJ1-2 once . TRBV6-5
CSVAYSGGAQETQYF TGCAGCGTTGCCTATAGCGGGGGGGCCCAAGAGACCCAGTACTTC 15 TRBJ2-5 . TRBD2 TRBV29-1
CASSTGVNEQFF TGTGCCAGCAGCACAGGGGTCAATGAGCAGTTCTTC 12 TRBJ2-1 . TRBD1 TRBV6-5
CASSLSTGDNEQYF TGTGCCAGCAGCTTATCTACAGGGGATAACGAGCAGTACTTC 14 TRBJ2-7 . TRBD1 TRBV7-9
CASSQDVSVGGQPQHF TGTGCCAGCAGCCAGGATGTGTCAGTCGGCGGGCAGCCCCAGCATTTT 16 TRBJ1-5 . . TRBV5-8
CASSQGPSGGGSYEQYF TGCGCCAGCAGCCAAGGGCCTAGCGGGGGAGGATCTTACGAGCAGTACTTC 17 TRBJ2-7 many TRBD2 TRBV4-1
CASEQGTSGNTIYF TGTGCCAGCGAACAGGGGACCTCTGGAAACACCATATATTTT 14 TRBJ1-3 . TRBD1 TRBV7-2
CASTAPGLVYEQYF TGTGCCAGCACCGCCCCGGGACTAGTGTACGAGCAGTACTTC 14 TRBJ2-7 . TRBD2 TRBV11-1
CASSQRGRQPQHF TGTGCCAGCAGCCAACGGGGTAGGCAGCCCCAGCATTTT 13 TRBJ1-5 . . TRBV3-1/TRBV3-2
CASSPVGQGSNSPLHF TGTGCCAGCAGCCCAGTGGGACAGGGTAGCAATTCACCCCTCCACTTT 16 TRBJ1-6 . TRBD1 TRBV9
CATSDSGVDTQYF TGTGCCACCAGTGATTCAGGGGTAGATACGCAGTATTTT 13 TRBJ2-3 few . TRBV24-1
CASRKQQGRAYEQYF TGTGCCAGCAGGAAACAGCAGGGTAGGGCCTACGAGCAGTACTTC 15 TRBJ2-7 . . TRBV6-5
CASSRGGLSTDTQYF TGTGCCAGCAGCCGGGGGGGCTTGAGCACAGATACGCAGTATTTT 15 TRBJ2-3 once TRBD2 TRBV11-3
CASSISAGANTGELFF TGTGCCAGTAGTATTTCGGCGGGGGCTAACACCGGGGAGCTGTTTTTT 16 TRBJ2-2 . . TRBV19
CASSLAGPANTEAFF TGCGCCAGCAGCTTGGCAGGGCCGGCGAACACTGAAGCTTTCTTT 15 TRBJ1-1 . . TRBV5-1
CASSFSGQGGNEQFF TGTGCCAGCAGCTTTTCGGGACAGGGCGGAAATGAGCAGTTCTTC 15 TRBJ2-1 . TRBD1 TRBV5-5
CASSIDVNYGYTF TGCGCCAGCAGCATAGATGTTAACTATGGCTACACCTTC 13 TRBJ1-2 . . TRBV5-1
CASREQGAHEQYF TGTGCCAGCAGGGAACAGGGGGCCCACGAGCAGTACTTC 13 TRBJ2-7 . TRBD1 TRBV9